These 21 T cell receptor beta chains were sequenced from one sample in a study of shared clonotypes between healthy human individuals. Data came from immunoSEQ multiplex PCR; TCRdb stores just in-frame clones and leaves some out. The table has around 1.4 million clones, approximately 98.5% seen once. The sample taken for sequencing was naive CD4+ T cells sorted from blood. Regarding subset: CD45RA+ positively selected. Receptor source: a man aged 30 to 39 in good health.

This sequence joins TRBV7-6 and TRBJ2-5; no clear D gene. Deletions cut 3 bases from V and 7 bases from J, with 12 bases between. CDR1 SGHVS and CDR2 FNYEAQ come from the germline V gene. The CDR3 has 13 residues. Here the CDR3 reads CASSLALMGTQYF. The CDR3 DNA follows: TGTGCCAGCAGCTTGGCCCTAATGGGGACCCAGTACTTC.

V is TRBV19 and J is TRBJ1-1, with D unresolved. CDR1 and CDR2 (germline): LNHDA, SQIVND (reference sequence). CDR3 length equals 13 residues. The V and J ends lost 7 bases and 0 bases respectively, with 9 bases between them. CDR3 residues: CASKAALNTEAFF. The CDR3 DNA reads TGTGCCAGTAAGGCGGCCTTGAACACTGAAGCTTTCTTT.

This sequence joins TRBV7-2 and TRBJ2-1; 7 bases align to TRBD2. V shed 5 bases and J 9 bases; nucleotides not matched to a gene: 4. Germline V lookup: CDR1 SGHTA, CDR2 FQGNSA. This CDR3 has 12 amino acids. CDR3 in amino acids: CASSRDYLEQFF. As DNA, the CDR3 is TGTGCCAGCAGCCGGGACTACCTTGAGCAGTTCTTC.

This sequence joins TRBV11-1 and TRBJ2-7; TRBD2 agrees at 11 bases. Germline V lookup: CDR1 SGHAT, CDR2 FQDESV (reference sequence). The CDR3 has 16 residues. With V trimmed by 1 base and J by 0 bases, 2 bases remained unmatched. CDR3 coding DNA: TGTGCCAGCAGCTTAGATCTAGCGGGGGGCTCCTACGAGCAGTACTTC. Its protein product is CASSLDLAGGSYEQYF.

This clone has just one count. The gene calls are TRBV5-1 and TRBJ1-1; 9 bases agree with TRBD1. Germline lookup yields CDR1 SGHRS and CDR2 YFSETQ. The ends lost 0 bases at V and 5 bases at J; junction bases unmatched: 5. The CDR3 has 15 amino acids. The DNA for the CDR3 is TGCGCCAGCAGCTTGGCGGGACAGGGCGCTACTGAAGCTTTCTTT. Protein product: CASSLAGQGATEAFF.

The V call is TRBV28, the J call TRBJ1-5; D is unresolved. Per germline, CDR1 MDHEN and CDR2 SYDVKM. V lost 10 bases and J lost 0, with 4 bases in between. This CDR3 is 11 amino acids long. The CDR3 nucleotides read TGTGCCACCAATAGCAATCAGCCCCAGCATTTT. Encoded protein: CATNSNQPQHF.

V is TRBV7-9 and J is TRBJ1-2; 8 bases map to TRBD1. The V and J ends lost 6 bases and 7 bases, in that order; junction bases with no gene match: 10. The germline gives CDR1 SEHNR, CDR2 FQNEAQ (reference sequence). The CDR3 sequence is 14 residues long. This CDR3 is CASRPGQAAGGYTF. The CDR3 nucleotides are TGTGCCAGCAGGCCGGGACAGGCCGCTGGTGGCTACACCTTC.

The chain has TRBV6-1 and TRBJ2-3; 13 bases align to TRBD2. This CDR3 is built from 15 residues. Germline lookup yields CDR1 MNHNS and CDR2 SASEGT. The J segment lost 4 bases and the V segment lost 4 bases, leaving 2 bases of the junction unmatched. CDR3 sequence: CASSAGLAGADTQYF. CDR3 DNA sequence: TGTGCCAGCAGTGCCGGACTAGCGGGAGCAGATACGCAGTATTTT.

The gene calls are TRBV18 and TRBJ2-5; 8 bases map to TRBD1. CDR3 length equals 14 residues. Trimming cost V 6 bases and J 5 bases; bases outside gene matches: 8. Germline values: CDR1 KGHSH, CDR2 LQKENI. Here the CDR3 reads CASSRSGGAETQYF. The DNA for the CDR3 is TGTGCCAGCTCCCGGTCAGGGGGCGCGGAGACCCAGTACTTC.

The chain is built from TRBV6-1 and TRBJ2-4; 10 nucleotides align to TRBD2. Germline-derived CDR1 and CDR2 are MNHNS and SASEGT. The junction had 3 bases not matched to a gene; V was cut back by 5 bases and J by 2 bases. The CDR3 spans 15 residues. CDR3 in amino acids: CASSLAGGTKNIQYF. The CDR3 nucleotides are TGTGCCAGCAGTTTAGCGGGAGGAACCAAAAACATTCAGTACTTC.

This chain uses TRBV10-2 with TRBJ2-5; 13 bases align to TRBD2. The trim removed 6 bases at V and 5 bases at J, leaving 6 bases unmatched. Germline V lookup: CDR1 WSHSY, CDR2 SAAADI. The CDR3 has 15 residues. The CDR3 here is CASRGTSGTGETQYF. In DNA form, the CDR3 reads TGCGCCAGCAGGGGGACTAGCGGGACGGGGGAGACCCAGTACTTC.

The V call is TRBV18, the J call TRBJ2-2, with 8 positions matching TRBD2. V gave up 3 bases and J gave up 8 bases; unmatched junction bases: 14. The germline V gene encodes CDR1 KGHSH and CDR2 LQKENI. The CDR3 sequence is 17 residues long. The CDR3 coding sequence is TGTGCCAGCTCACCCCGCAGCGGGAGCCCTGGGACTGGGGAGCTGTTTTTT. Its protein product is CASSPRSGSPGTGELFF.

V is TRBV5-1 and J is TRBJ2-5, with D tentatively TRBD1 (6 bases). V lost 0 bases to trimming and J lost 7 bases, with 16 bases between them. Germline assignment: CDR1 SGHRS and CDR2 YFSETQ. The CDR3 is made up of 15 amino acids. The CDR3 loop reads CASSLEGEPGGTQYF. CDR3 sequence (DNA): TGCGCCAGCAGCTTGGAGGGGGAACCGGGTGGGACCCAGTACTTC.

V usage is TRBV5-6 and J usage is TRBJ2-1; D might be TRBD1 (6 bases). Trimming left V 0 bases short and J 12 bases short, with 10 bases between. This CDR3 spans 12 amino acids. Germline values: CDR1 SGHDT, CDR2 YYEEEE. The CDR3 DNA reads as TGTGCCAGCAGCTTGGACAGGGTGGGGCAGTTCTTC. It specifies CASSLDRVGQFF.

The chain combines TRBV11-2 with TRBJ2-5; tentative D call: TRBD2 (6 bases). V shed 1 base and J shed 2 bases, with 14 bases lying between them. From germline, CDR1 is SGHAT and CDR2 FQNNGV. CDR3 length: 16 residues. The CDR3 region has the DNA TGTGCCAGCAGCTTAGGCCCGGGACTTCTACAAGAGACCCAGTACTTC. Its translation: CASSLGPGLLQETQYF.

To note about this clone: Additional DNA sequences in this sample encode the identical CDR3. The genes are TRBV2 and TRBJ2-5; a weak D match, TRBD2 (5 bases). Germline CDR1 is SNHLY and CDR2 is FYNNEI. Between the trimmed V and J ends, which lost 6 bases and 5 bases, there was a span of 7 bases. This CDR3 is 11 amino acids long. This CDR3 reads CASSTGETQYF. The CDR3 DNA is TGTGCCAGCAGCACGGGGGAGACCCAGTACTTC.

The genes are TRBV9 and TRBJ2-7; 7 nucleotides align to TRBD2. The J segment lost 5 bases and the V segment lost 4 bases, leaving 9 bases of the junction unmatched. This CDR3 contains 14 residues. Germline V CDR1 and CDR2: SGDLS, YYNGEE. This CDR3 is CASSPVAGEDEQYF. The CDR3 region has the DNA TGTGCCAGCAGCCCTGTTGCGGGAGAAGACGAGCAGTACTTC.

The chain joins TRBV2 to TRBJ2-5; D call uncertain. Germline V gene lookup returns CDR1 SNHLY and CDR2 FYNNEI. Deletions cut 5 bases from V and 2 bases from J, with 12 bases between. This CDR3 has 14 amino acids. The DNA for the CDR3 is TGTGCCAGCAGTCTCCTGGCCCAACAAGAGACCCAGTACTTC. This encodes CASSLLAQQETQYF.

The rearrangement links TRBV6-1 to TRBJ2-1; TRBD1 matches at 7 bases. Trimming took 4 bases from V and 0 from J; bases not matched to a gene: 6. Per germline, CDR1 MNHNS and CDR2 SASEGT. The CDR3 spans 16 residues. CDR3 sequence reads: CASSVLTGTSYNEQFF. The CDR3 DNA reads TGTGCCAGCAGTGTTCTGACAGGGACCTCCTACAATGAGCAGTTCTTC.

This sequence joins TRBV15 and TRBJ1-1; 8 bases map to TRBD1. The CDR3 loop spans 15 amino acids. The V and J ends lost 3 bases and 1 base, in that order; junction bases with no gene match: 4. The germline gives CDR1 LNHNV, CDR2 YYDKDF (reference sequence). DNA for the CDR3: TGTGCCACCAGCAGCGCCGGGACAGGGAACACTGAAGCTTTCTTT. Translating gives CATSSAGTGNTEAFF.

V and J are TRBV5-5 and TRBJ2-1; tentative D call: TRBD1 (6 bases). This CDR3 is built from 12 residues. V shed 3 bases and J shed 8 bases, with 9 bases lying between them. CDR1 is SGHKS, CDR2 YYEKEE, per germline (reference sequence). In nucleotides, the CDR3 is TGTGCCAGCAGCTCGGACAGATATGAGCAGTTCTTC. Encoded protein: CASSSDRYEQFF. Full variable domain (outside the CDR3, taken from reference TRBV5-5 and TRBJ2-1): DAGVTQSPTHLIKTRGQQVTLRCSPISGHKSVSWYQQVLGQGPQFIFQYYEKEERGRGNFPDRFSARQFPNYSSELNVNALLLGDSALYLCASSSDRYEQFFGPGTRLTVL.